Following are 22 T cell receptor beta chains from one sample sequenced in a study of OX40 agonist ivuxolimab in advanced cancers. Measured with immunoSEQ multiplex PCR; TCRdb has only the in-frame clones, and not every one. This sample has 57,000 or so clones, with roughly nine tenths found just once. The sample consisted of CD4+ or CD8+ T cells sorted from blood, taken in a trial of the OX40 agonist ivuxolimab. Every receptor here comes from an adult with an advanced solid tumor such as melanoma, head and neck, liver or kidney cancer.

The chain's CDR3 is CASSLGRGAQETQYF. The CDR3 bases are TGCGCCAGCAGCTTGGGTCGGGGGGCTCAAGAGACCCAGTACTTC. This rearrangement joins TRBV5-1 to TRBJ2-5; D might be TRBD2 (7 bases). The CDR3 runs to 15 residues. V lost 0 bases, J lost 2 bases, and 11 bases lay in between. Germline CDR1 reads SGHRS; CDR2 reads YFSETQ.

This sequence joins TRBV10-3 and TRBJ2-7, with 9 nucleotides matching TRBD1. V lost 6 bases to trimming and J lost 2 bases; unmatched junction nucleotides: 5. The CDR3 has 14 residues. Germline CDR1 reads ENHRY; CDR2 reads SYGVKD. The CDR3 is CAIRPGTGTYEQYF. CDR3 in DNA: TGTGCCATCAGACCCGGGACAGGGACCTACGAGCAGTACTTC.

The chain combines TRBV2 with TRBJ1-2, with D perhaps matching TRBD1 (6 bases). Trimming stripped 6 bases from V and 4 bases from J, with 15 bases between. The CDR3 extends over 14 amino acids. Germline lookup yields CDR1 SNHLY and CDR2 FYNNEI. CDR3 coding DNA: TGTGCCAGCAGCCAGCATGAGGACAGCTATGGCTACACCTTC. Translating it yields CASSQHEDSYGYTF. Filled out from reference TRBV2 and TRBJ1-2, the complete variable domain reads EPEVTQTPSHQVTQMGQEVILRCVPISNHLYFYWYRQILGQKVEFLVSFYNNEISEKSEIFDDQFSVERPDGSNFTLKIRSTKLEDSAMYFCASSQHEDSYGYTFGSGTRLTVV.

The CDR3 loop reads CASSYGQGGSYEQYF. The CDR3 region has the DNA TGTGCCAGCAGTTACGGCCAGGGGGGCTCCTACGAGCAGTACTTC. This chain uses TRBV6-5 with TRBJ2-7; tentatively, D is TRBD1 (7 bases). With 2 bases removed from V and 0 bases from J, the gap between germline ends came to 11 bases. The CDR3 covers 15 residues. CDR1 and CDR2 from the germline V gene are MNHEY and SVGAGI.

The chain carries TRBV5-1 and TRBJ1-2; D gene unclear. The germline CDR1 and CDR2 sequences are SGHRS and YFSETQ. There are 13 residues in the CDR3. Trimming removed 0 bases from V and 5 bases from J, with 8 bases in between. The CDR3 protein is CASSLVTDYGYTF. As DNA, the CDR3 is TGCGCCAGCAGCTTGGTTACAGATTATGGCTACACCTTC.

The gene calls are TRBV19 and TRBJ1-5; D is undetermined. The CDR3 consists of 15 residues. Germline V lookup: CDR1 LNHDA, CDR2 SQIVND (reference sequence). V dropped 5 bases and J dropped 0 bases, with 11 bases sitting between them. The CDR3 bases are TGTGCCAGTAGTCCCCAGCTCAATAGCAATCAGCCCCAGCATTTT. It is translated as CASSPQLNSNQPQHF.

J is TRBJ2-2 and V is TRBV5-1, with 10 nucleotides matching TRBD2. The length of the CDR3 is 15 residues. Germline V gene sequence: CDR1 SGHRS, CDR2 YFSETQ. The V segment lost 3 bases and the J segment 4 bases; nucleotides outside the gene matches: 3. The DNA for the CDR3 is TGCGCCAGCAGCTGGACTAGCGGTGGCACCGGGGAGCTGTTTTTT. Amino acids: CASSWTSGGTGELFF.

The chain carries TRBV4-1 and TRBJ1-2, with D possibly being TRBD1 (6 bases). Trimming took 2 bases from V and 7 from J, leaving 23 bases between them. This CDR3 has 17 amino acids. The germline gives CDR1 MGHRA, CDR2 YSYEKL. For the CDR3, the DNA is TGCGCCAGCAGCCAACCTAACGTGGGGGCTCCCCCAGGTGGCTACACCTTC. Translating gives CASSQPNVGAPPGGYTF.

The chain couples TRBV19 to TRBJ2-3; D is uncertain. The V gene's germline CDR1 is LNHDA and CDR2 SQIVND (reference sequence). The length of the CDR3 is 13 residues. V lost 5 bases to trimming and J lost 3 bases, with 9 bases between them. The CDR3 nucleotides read TGTGCCAGTAGTTCCAGGATGACAGATACGCAGTATTTT. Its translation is CASSSRMTDTQYF.

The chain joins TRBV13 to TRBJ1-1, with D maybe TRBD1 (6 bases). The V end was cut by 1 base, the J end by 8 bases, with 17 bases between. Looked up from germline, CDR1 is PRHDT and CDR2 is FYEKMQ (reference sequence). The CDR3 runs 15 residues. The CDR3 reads CASSLEGLRGLEAFF. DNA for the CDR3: TGTGCCAGCAGCTTAGAAGGTCTTCGGGGGCTAGAAGCTTTCTTT. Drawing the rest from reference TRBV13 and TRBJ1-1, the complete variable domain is AAGVIQSPRHLIKEKRETATLKCYPIPRHDTVYWYQQGPGQDPQFLISFYEKMQSDKGSIPDRFSAQQFSDYHSELNMSSLELGDSALYFCASSLEGLRGLEAFFGQGTRLTVV.

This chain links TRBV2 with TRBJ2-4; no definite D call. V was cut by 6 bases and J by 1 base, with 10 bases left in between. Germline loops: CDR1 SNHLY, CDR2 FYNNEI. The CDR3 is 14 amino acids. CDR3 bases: TGTGCCAGCAGCCCGGTCTTGGCCAAAAACATTCAGTACTTC. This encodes CASSPVLAKNIQYF. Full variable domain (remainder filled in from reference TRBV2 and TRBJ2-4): EPEVTQTPSHQVTQMGQEVILRCVPISNHLYFYWYRQILGQKVEFLVSFYNNEISEKSEIFDDQFSVERPDGSNFTLKIRSTKLEDSAMYFCASSPVLAKNIQYFGAGTRLSVL.

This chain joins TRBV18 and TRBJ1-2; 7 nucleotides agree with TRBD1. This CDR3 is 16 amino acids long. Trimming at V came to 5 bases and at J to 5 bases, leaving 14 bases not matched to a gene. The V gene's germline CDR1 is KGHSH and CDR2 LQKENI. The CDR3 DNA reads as TGTGCCAGCTCATCGACTAATCCGGGGACAGCTTATGGCTACACCTTC. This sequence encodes CASSSTNPGTAYGYTF.

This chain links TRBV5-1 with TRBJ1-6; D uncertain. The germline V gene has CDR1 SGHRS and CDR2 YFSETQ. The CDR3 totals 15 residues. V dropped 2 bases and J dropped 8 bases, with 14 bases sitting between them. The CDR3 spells CASSLTGSTYSPLHF. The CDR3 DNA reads TGCGCCAGCAGCTTAACCGGGTCCACTTATTCACCCCTCCACTTT.

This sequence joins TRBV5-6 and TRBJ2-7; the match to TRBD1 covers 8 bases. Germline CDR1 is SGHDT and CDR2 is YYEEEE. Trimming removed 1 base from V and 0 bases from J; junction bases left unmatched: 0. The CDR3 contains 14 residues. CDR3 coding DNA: TGTGCCAGCAGCTTGCAGGGGGCCTCCTACGAGCAGTACTTC. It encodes CASSLQGASYEQYF.

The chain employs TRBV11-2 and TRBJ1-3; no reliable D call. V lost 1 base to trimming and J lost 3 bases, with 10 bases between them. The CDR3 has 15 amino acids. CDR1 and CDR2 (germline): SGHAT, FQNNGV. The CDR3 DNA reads TGTGCCAGCAGCTTAGTACGGGGAAATGGAAACACCATATATTTT. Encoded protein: CASSLVRGNGNTIYF. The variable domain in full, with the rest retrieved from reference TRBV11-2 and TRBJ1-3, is EAGVAQSPRYKIIEKRQSVAFWCNPISGHATLYWYQQILGQGPKLLIQFQNNGVVDDSQLPKDRFSAERLKGVDSTLKIQPAKLEDSAVYLCASSLVRGNGNTIYFGEGSWLTVV.

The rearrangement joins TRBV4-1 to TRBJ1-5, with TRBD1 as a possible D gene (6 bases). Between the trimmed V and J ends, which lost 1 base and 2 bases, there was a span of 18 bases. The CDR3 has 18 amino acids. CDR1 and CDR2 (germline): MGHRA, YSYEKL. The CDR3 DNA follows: TGCGCCAGCAGCCAAGTGGGTGGCAGGGGAAGGGGCAATCAGCCCCAGCATTTT. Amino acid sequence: CASSQVGGRGRGNQPQHF.

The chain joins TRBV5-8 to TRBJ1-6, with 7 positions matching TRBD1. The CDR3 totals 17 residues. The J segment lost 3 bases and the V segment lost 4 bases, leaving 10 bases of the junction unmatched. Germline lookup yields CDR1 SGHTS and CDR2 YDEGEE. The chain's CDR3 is CASSKRTGGFYNSPLHF. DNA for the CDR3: TGTGCCAGCAGCAAGAGGACAGGCGGTTTCTATAATTCACCCCTCCACTTT.

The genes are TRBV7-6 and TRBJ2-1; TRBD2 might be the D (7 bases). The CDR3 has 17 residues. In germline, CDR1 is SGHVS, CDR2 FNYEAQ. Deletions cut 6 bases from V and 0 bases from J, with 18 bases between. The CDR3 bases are TGTGCCAGCAGAAAAGGGGGGGGTGGTCCCTCCTACAATGAGCAGTTCTTC. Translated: CASRKGGGGPSYNEQFF.

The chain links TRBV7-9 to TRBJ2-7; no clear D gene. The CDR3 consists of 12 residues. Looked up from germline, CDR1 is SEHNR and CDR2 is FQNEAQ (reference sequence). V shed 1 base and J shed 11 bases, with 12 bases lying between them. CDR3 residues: CASSLDQGLKYF. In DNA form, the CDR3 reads TGTGCCAGCAGCTTAGACCAAGGGCTTAAGTACTTC.

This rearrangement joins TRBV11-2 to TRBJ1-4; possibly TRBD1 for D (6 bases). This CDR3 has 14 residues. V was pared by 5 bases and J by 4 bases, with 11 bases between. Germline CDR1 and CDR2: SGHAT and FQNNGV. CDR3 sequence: CASSRQVNNEKLFF. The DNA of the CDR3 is TGTGCCAGCAGCCGACAGGTTAATAATGAAAAACTGTTTTTT.

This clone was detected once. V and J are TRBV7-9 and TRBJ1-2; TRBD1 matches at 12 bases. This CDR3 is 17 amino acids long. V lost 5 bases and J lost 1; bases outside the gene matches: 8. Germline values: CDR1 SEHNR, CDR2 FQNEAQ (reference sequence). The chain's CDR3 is CASSGRDRGPYNYGYTF. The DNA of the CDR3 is TGTGCCAGCAGCGGCCGGGACAGGGGGCCATATAACTATGGCTACACCTTC.

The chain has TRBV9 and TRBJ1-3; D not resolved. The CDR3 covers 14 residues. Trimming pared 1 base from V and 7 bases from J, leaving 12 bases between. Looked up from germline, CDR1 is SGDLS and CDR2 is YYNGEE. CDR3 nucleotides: TGTGCCAGCAGCGTAACGGAACTTGGCAACACCATATATTTT. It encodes CASSVTELGNTIYF.